The present T cell receptor beta chain was sequenced within a study of T cell responses to AZD1222 COVID-19 vaccine (dated by TCRdb to about 2021). As for the study more broadly: AZD1222 recipients given second doses at about 4 weeks or at about 12 weeks were pooled, since spike-specific TCR depth and breadth were not found to differ between the two schedules. TCR sequencing covered over 230 trial participants: 207 given two doses of AZD1222 and approximately 26 given two doses of MenACWY control vaccine. Trial participants were enrolled by age into subgroups of 18-55, 56-69 and 70-plus years, and 148, 28 and 57 TCR-sequenced participants, respectively, were included in these subgroups.

Reading the label with the study, this specimen's time point is: baseline before first vaccination. The vaccinee samples were drawn from two UK trials, COV001 and COV002, one of which was a single-blind randomized controlled phase 2/3 trial testing AZD1222 (ChAdOx1 nCoV-19) in healthy adults. For TCRbeta chain sequencing, PBMC samples were collected from trial participants at day 0 and at day 28 after the second dose. Paper-wide results and their limitations: In the small 56-69-year group, the increase in depth fell short of significance, most likely because of low power. After two AZD1222 doses, spike-specific TCR breadth and depth were significantly higher than at day 0 and than in MenACWY recipients. No day 14 peak-response samples were available, so repertoires were characterized only after the peak T cell response. CD4 TCRs associated with the vaccine covered the entire spike protein, and the dominant responses were in regions 160-218 and 743-854. Participants were mostly white British, with more females than males. The authors suggested clonal diversity may have been underestimated. Conclusions about previously exposed vaccinees were limited because only 5 or 6 AZD1222 recipients were SARS-CoV-2 seropositive at baseline. Epitopes outside the regions mutated in the B.1.351 and B.1.1.7 variants were reportedly recognized by nearly half of the unique spike-specific TCRs.

The CDR3 regions of human TCRbeta chains were analyzed by immunosequencing. Per the authors' processing: Repertoire TCRs were matched against a reference library of SARS-CoV-2-specific TCRs generated with the MIRA antigen-specificity platform. Breadth was defined as the fraction of unique TCRs that were SARS-CoV-2-associated. Depth was defined as the fraction of total T cells that were SARS-CoV-2-associated. Using the MIRA data, each spike-specific TCR was assigned both to the spike region to which the TCR was reactive and to a CD4 or CD8 class. Log10-transformed breadth and depth values were compared by one-way ANOVA with Sidak's multiple comparisons tests. TCRdb limited this immuneACCESS table to in-frame rearrangements with V and J called. A share of clones is missing; checked studies link under half to unresolved V genes, and the rest is unexplained. That table furnishes V, J and clone size, whereas the DNA furnished D and trimming. The sample table holds 120,000 to 150,000 clones, of which approximately 89% were seen once. The ten largest account for approximately 5.3% of the sample.

Turning to this clone: The antigen it binds to is not known. Within one base of it there is no much larger clone, and no base qualities were kept.

According to the germline V gene, CDR1 reads MNHEY and CDR2 reads SVGAGI. A distance of 13 bases separates the germline ends of V and J, which lose 6 bases and 5 bases respectively. Including the terminal cysteine and phenylalanine, the CDR3 comprises 13 residues. Of all the DNA, just the CDR3 is kept, 39 bases in frame from base 1. The chain is made from TRBV6-5 and TRBJ1-2; the best D guess is TRBD1, with 5 bases matching. The TCR was taken from an adult in good health. The sequences come from peripheral blood, collected on day 0 of AZD1222 vaccination. The sequence in DNA is TGTGCCAGCAGAACGGGGGGGAGGTATGGCTACACCTTC. The translation is CASRTGGRYGYTF.